A single sample gave rise to the 21 T cell receptor beta chains below, sequenced in a study of T-cell reconstitution after alpha-beta-depleted transplantation in children. Library preparation (for TCRbeta) was performed with unique molecular identifiers. TCRdb called the PCR reads again in MiXCR, with one record for every CDR3 protein. This table holds around 230,000 distinct CDR3 sequences, approximately 15% found once. The specimen comprised PBMCs, mostly from graft donor cells, sampled 360 days after TCRalphabeta/CD19-depleted stem cell transplant. The receptor set was obtained from a male patient between 2 and 9 years old who had a stem cell transplant for acute lymphoblastic leukemia, so the T cells may come from the graft donor.

V and J are TRBV7-7 and TRBJ2-2; 10 nucleotides agree with TRBD1. V was clipped by 2 bases and J by 2 bases; unmatched bases: 5. This CDR3 is built from 17 residues. Germline CDR1 is SSHAT and CDR2 is FNYEAQ (reference sequence). CDR3 DNA: TGTGCCAGCAGCTTAAGAGGGACAGGGGAAAACACCGGGGAGCTGTTTTTT. Protein: CASSLRGTGENTGELFF.

The chain carries TRBV20-1 and TRBJ1-5; tentatively, D is TRBD1 (5 bases). The germline V gene encodes CDR1 DFQATT and CDR2 SNEGSKA (reference sequence). There are 16 residues in the CDR3. V shed 6 bases and J shed 5 bases, with 23 bases lying between them. CDR3 sequence (DNA): TGCAGTGCGTCCCCCCCGCAGGGTGCCTCAGATCAGCCCCAGCATTTT. This encodes CSASPPQGASDQPQHF.

V is TRBV6-1 and J is TRBJ2-1, with TRBD2 matching over 9 bases. Per the germline V gene, CDR1 is MNHNS and CDR2 is SASEGT. Trimming at V came to 2 bases and at J to 3 bases, leaving 14 bases not matched to a gene. The CDR3 runs to 19 residues. The CDR3 coding sequence is TGTGCCAGCAGTGAACTCCCTAGCGGGACGACTTATTTCTACAATGAGCAGTTCTTC. This sequence encodes CASSELPSGTTYFYNEQFF.

The V and J genes are TRBV4-1 and TRBJ2-7; TRBD2 matches 7 bases. The J segment lost 3 bases and the V segment lost 6 bases, leaving 11 bases of the junction unmatched. The CDR3 spans 15 residues. In germline, CDR1 is MGHRA, CDR2 YSYEKL. This CDR3 is CASSYPPGGVYEQYF. The CDR3 DNA follows: TGCGCCAGCAGTTATCCCCCGGGGGGAGTCTACGAGCAGTACTTC.

This clonotype was counted between two and nine times. The rearrangement links TRBV7-6 to TRBJ2-2; D is undetermined. V was cut by 2 bases and J by 6 bases, with 13 bases left in between. CDR3 length equals 15 residues. From germline, CDR1 is SGHVS and CDR2 FNYEAQ. The CDR3 region is CASSLTQDFAGELFF. The DNA of the CDR3 is TGTGCCAGCAGCTTAACGCAGGATTTTGCCGGGGAGCTGTTTTTT.

This clonotype was seen only a few times. The chain uses TRBV7-2 and TRBJ1-1; D might be TRBD1 (6 bases). The germline CDR1 and CDR2 sequences are SGHTA and FQGNSA. V was cut by 3 bases and J by 3 bases, with 11 bases left in between. This CDR3 comprises 14 residues. For the CDR3, the DNA is TGTGCCAGCAGCTTCCGACAGGATTACACTGAAGCTTTCTTT. Its translation: CASSFRQDYTEAFF.

This clonotype has only a few counts. This chain uses TRBV27 with TRBJ1-1, with 8 bases identical to TRBD1. Germline CDR1 and CDR2: MNHEY and SMNVEV (reference sequence). With 0 bases clipped from V and 7 bases from J, the junction kept 1 base outside the gene matches. The CDR3 has 13 residues. DNA of the CDR3: TGTGCCAGCAGTTTATCGGGGACAGGTGAAGCTTTCTTT. Its protein is CASSLSGTGEAFF.

The rearrangement joins TRBV11-2 to TRBJ1-5; D might be TRBD1 (5 bases). The CDR3 is 20 residues long. V was shortened by 5 bases and J by 0 bases, with 26 bases between the two germline ends. Germline V lookup: CDR1 SGHAT, CDR2 FQNNGV. The CDR3 loop reads CASSPYHRGVPIPSNQPQHF. CDR3 sequence (DNA): TGTGCCAGCAGCCCTTACCACCGGGGGGTACCCATCCCTAGCAATCAGCCCCAGCATTTT.

There are a few counts of this clonotype. This chain links TRBV29-1 with TRBJ1-2; D is undetermined. Germline CDR1 and CDR2: SQVTM and ANQGSEA. The CDR3 is 9 amino acids. V dropped 2 bases and J dropped 8 bases, with 3 bases sitting between them. The CDR3 region is CSVEPGYTF. In DNA, the CDR3 is TGCAGCGTTGAACCAGGCTACACCTTC.

The CDR3 reads CSVELLGSNTEAFF. DNA of the CDR3: TGCAGCGTTGAATTGCTGGGGTCGAACACTGAAGCTTTCTTT. The rearrangement uses TRBV29-1 and TRBJ1-1; no reliable D call. CDR1 is SQVTM and CDR2 is ANQGSEA in the germline V gene. V lost 2 bases and J lost 1, with 11 bases in between. The CDR3 consists of 14 residues.

This clonotype occurred many times. V usage is TRBV20-1 and J usage is TRBJ2-3, with D perhaps TRBD1 or TRBD2 (6 bases each). V lost 2 bases and J 0 bases, leaving 15 bases between the germline ends. CDR1 is DFQATT and CDR2 is SNEGSKA in the germline V gene (reference sequence). The CDR3 is made up of 16 amino acids. The CDR3 sequence is CSARLMGGGSTDTQYF. CDR3 coding DNA: TGCAGTGCTAGACTTATGGGGGGCGGAAGCACAGATACGCAGTATTTT.

V gene TRBV12-3 or TRBV12-4 combines with J gene TRBJ2-1; 10 bases are a match to TRBD2. This CDR3 has 16 amino acids. V was clipped by 5 bases and J by 4 bases; unmatched bases: 8. The CDR3 here is CASSPSLAGVYNEQFF. In nucleotides, the CDR3 is TGTGCCAGCAGTCCCTCCCTAGCGGGGGTATACAATGAGCAGTTCTTC.

The chain joins TRBV7-2 to TRBJ1-3, with D maybe TRBD1 (6 bases). V gave up 3 bases and J gave up 3 bases, with 15 bases separating them. Per the germline V gene, CDR1 is SGHTA and CDR2 is FQGNSA. This CDR3 has 16 amino acids. The CDR3 DNA reads as TGTGCCAGCAGCTTGATGGGAGGGGACAATGGAAACACCATATATTTT. Residues: CASSLMGGDNGNTIYF. The variable domain in full, with the rest retrieved from reference TRBV7-2 and TRBJ1-3, is GAGVSQSPSNKVTEKGKDVELRCDPISGHTALYWYRQSLGQGLEFLIYFQGNSAPDKSGLPSDRFSAERTGGSVSTLTIQRTQQEDSAVYLCASSLMGGDNGNTIYFGEGSWLTVV.

The chain is built from TRBV12-3 or TRBV12-4 and TRBJ2-7, with D possibly being TRBD2 (6 bases). The CDR3 totals 13 residues. V was trimmed by 3 bases and J by 4 bases, leaving 10 bases between them. CDR3 sequence (DNA): TGTGCCAGCAGTTTGATTCGGGGGTACGAGCAGTACTTC. It yields the protein CASSLIRGYEQYF.

A few counts support this clonotype. The V gene is TRBV7-6, the J gene TRBJ2-7; 8 nucleotides agree with TRBD1. J was trimmed by 2 bases and V by 5 bases; bases with no gene match: 8. This CDR3 spans 15 amino acids. Germline V gene sequence: CDR1 SGHVS, CDR2 FNYEAQ. The CDR3: CASSPRTGLTYEQYF. The CDR3 coding sequence is TGTGCCAGCAGCCCCCGGACAGGGCTGACCTACGAGCAGTACTTC.

This clonotype appeared a few times. The chain uses TRBV7-2 and TRBJ2-3, with 9 bases lining up with TRBD2. Unmatched junction bases numbered 6, after V lost 3 bases and J lost 2 bases. The CDR3 has 16 amino acids. Germline CDR1 SGHTA, CDR2 FQGNSA. The CDR3 reads CASSLTSGGHTDTQYF. The CDR3 region has the DNA TGTGCCAGCAGCTTGACCAGCGGGGGGCACACAGATACGCAGTATTTT. The full variable domain, in which reference TRBV7-2 and TRBJ2-3 provide the parts outside the CDR3, is GAGVSQSPSNKVTEKGKDVELRCDPISGHTALYWYRQSLGQGLEFLIYFQGNSAPDKSGLPSDRFSAERTGGSVSTLTIQRTQQEDSAVYLCASSLTSGGHTDTQYFGPGTRLTVL.

This clonotype was seen more than once but under ten times. This chain joins TRBV4-3 and TRBJ2-7; the D gene is possibly TRBD1 (5 bases). Looked up from germline, CDR1 is LGHNA and CDR2 is YSLEER. V lost 1 base, J lost 1 base, and 11 bases lay in between. This CDR3 has 15 residues. The CDR3 sequence is CASSQGDSFSYEQYF. The DNA of the CDR3 is TGCGCCAGCAGCCAAGGAGACAGCTTTTCCTACGAGCAGTACTTC.

In its sample, this clonotype was seen a few times. The chain is built from TRBV6-1 and TRBJ2-7; 11 bases line up with TRBD2. In germline, CDR1 is MNHNS, CDR2 SASEGT. The CDR3 extends over 14 amino acids. With 6 bases clipped from V and 3 bases from J, the junction kept 4 bases outside the gene matches. In nucleotides, the CDR3 is TGTGCCAGCAGAACTAGCGGGGGCAACTACGAGCAGTACTTC. Translation: CASRTSGGNYEQYF.

The CDR3 sequence is CASSDAGARDTQYF. The CDR3 bases are TGTGCCAGCAGTGACGCGGGGGCCAGAGATACGCAGTATTTT. V is TRBV2 and J is TRBJ2-3, with D perhaps matching TRBD2 (7 bases). V shed 3 bases and J shed 5 bases, with 12 bases lying between them. Per germline, CDR1 SNHLY and CDR2 FYNNEI. There are 14 residues in the CDR3.

J is TRBJ2-7 and V is TRBV12-3 or TRBV12-4; TRBD1 aligns across 7 bases. The CDR3 has 16 residues. Unmatched junction bases numbered 8, after V lost 1 base and J lost 2 bases. The CDR3 region is CASSLGPRGSPYEQYF. The CDR3 DNA sequence: TGTGCCAGCAGTTTAGGCCCCAGGGGGTCCCCCTACGAGCAGTACTTC.

Worth noting for this clonotype: A read error is possible here, since a much larger clone lies one base away. Since no conserved phenylalanine or tryptophan closes the CDR3, a read error is the likely cause. The chain uses TRBV20-1 and TRBJ1-4, with unresolved D. The CDR3 has 13 residues. Germline CDR1 reads DFQATT; CDR2 reads SNEGSKA (reference sequence). V was clipped by 3 bases and J by 8 bases, with 13 bases between them. The CDR3: CSARSPGSEKLFI. In DNA form, the CDR3 reads TGCAGTGCTAGGAGTCCAGGATCAGAAAAACTGTTTATT.